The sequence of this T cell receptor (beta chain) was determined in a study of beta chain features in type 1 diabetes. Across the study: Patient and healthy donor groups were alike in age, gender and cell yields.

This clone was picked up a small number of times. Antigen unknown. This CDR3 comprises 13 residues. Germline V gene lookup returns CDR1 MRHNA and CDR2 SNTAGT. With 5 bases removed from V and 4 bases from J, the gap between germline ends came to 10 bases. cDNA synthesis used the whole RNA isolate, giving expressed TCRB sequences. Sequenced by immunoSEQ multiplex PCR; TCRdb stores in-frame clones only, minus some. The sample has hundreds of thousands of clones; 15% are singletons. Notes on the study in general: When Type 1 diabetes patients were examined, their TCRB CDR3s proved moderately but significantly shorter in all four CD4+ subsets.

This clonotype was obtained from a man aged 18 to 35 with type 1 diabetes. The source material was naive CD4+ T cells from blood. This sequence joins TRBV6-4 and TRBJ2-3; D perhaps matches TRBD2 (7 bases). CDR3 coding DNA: TGTGCCAGCAGTCGCGGGGGCGCAGATACGCAGTATTTT. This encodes CASSRGGADTQYF.